Below, one TCR beta chain is given with its context. The CDR3 is cut off 3 residues early in the read; its end comes from the germline J gene. The record originates from a study of T cells in women clearing cervical HPV infection. Clones were sequenced by immunoSEQ multiplex PCR, and TCRdb holds only the in-frame ones, with some missing. Here the sample table reports 35,000 to 45,000 clones. Germline CDR1 and CDR2: LNHDA and SQIVND (reference sequence). The CDR3 length is 14 residues. Trimming at V came to 7 bases and at J to 7 bases, leaving 8 bases not matched to a gene. The receptor was isolated from a woman between 18 and 70 years old with a cervical HPV16 infection that either progressed to CIN3+ or cleared (not recorded which). The specimen was blood buffy coat. The chain combines TRBV19 with TRBJ2-2, with TRBD2 matching 8 bases. The part of the CDR3 DNA that was read is TGTGCCAGTACCCAAGCGGGAGCTGTCGGGGAG. Its protein product is CASTQAGAVGE. The CDR3 in full is CASTQAGAVGELFF.